The T cell receptor beta chain described here comes from a study of T cell repertoires in cytomegalovirus infection. In the study overall: Well-studied HLA-B-restricted epitopes and recently identified HLA-C-restricted epitopes of CMV were both used in the study. Indications of both CMV infection and matching HLA type were provided by public TCR beta signatures.

Points on this clonotype: Its antigen is unidentified.

Each CDR3 protein is one row after TCRdb ran MiXCR on the reads. The sample contains nearly 700,000 distinct CDR3 sequences, around 32% of which appear only once. J was trimmed by 4 bases and V by 2 bases; bases with no gene match: 6. The CDR3 is 15 amino acids. Germline V lookup: CDR1 SGHRS, CDR2 YFSETQ. Whole-study findings and limits: The ex vivo response was dominated by HLA-C-restricted CMV-specific TCR beta clonotypes.

This specimen was cultured PBMCs, taken from culture after CMV antigen stimulation. This TCR was sampled from a human donor in good health (CMV status not recorded). Some clones in this sample may be carry-over from other donors' samples. The rearrangement uses TRBV5-1 and TRBJ2-3; 8 positions agree with TRBD1. CDR3 in DNA: TGCGCCAGCAGCTTCGCGGACAGGGATCCAGATACGCAGTATTTT. Translated: CASSFADRDPDTQYF.